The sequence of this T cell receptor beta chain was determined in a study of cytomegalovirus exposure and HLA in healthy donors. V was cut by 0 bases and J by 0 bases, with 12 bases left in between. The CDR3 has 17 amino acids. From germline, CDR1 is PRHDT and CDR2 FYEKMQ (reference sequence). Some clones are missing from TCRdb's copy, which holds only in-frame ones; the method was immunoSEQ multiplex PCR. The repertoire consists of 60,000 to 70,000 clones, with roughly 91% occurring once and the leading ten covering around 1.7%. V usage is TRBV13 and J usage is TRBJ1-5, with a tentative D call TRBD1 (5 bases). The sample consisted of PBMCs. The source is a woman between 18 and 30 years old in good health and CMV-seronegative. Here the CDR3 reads CASSLGRGRTSNQPQHF. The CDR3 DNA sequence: TGTGCCAGCAGCTTAGGCCGGGGGAGGACTAGCAATCAGCCCCAGCATTTT.